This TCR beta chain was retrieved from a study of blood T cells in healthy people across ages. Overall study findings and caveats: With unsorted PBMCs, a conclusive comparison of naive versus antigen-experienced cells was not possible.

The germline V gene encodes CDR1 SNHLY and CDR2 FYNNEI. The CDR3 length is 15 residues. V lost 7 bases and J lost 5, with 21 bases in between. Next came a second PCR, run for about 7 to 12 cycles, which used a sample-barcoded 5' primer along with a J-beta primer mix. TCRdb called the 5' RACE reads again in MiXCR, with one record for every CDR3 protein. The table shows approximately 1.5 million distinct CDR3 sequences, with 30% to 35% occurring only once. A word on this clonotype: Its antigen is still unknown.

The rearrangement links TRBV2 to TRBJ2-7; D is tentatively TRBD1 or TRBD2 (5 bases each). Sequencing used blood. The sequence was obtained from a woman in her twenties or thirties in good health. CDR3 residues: CASKIPSGGRDEQYF. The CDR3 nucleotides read TGTGCCAGCAAAATACCTAGTGGGGGACGGGACGAGCAGTACTTC.